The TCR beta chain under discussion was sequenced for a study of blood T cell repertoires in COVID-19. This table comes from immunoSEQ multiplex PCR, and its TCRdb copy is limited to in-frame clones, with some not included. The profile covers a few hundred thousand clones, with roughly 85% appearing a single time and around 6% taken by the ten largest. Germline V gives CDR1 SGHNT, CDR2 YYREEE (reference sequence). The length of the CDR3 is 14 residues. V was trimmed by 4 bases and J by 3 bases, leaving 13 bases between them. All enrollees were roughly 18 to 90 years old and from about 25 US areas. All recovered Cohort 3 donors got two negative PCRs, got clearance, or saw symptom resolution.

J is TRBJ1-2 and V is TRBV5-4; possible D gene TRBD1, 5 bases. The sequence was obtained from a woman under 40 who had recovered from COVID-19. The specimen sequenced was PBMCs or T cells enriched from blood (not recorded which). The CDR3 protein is CASSQEGRDYGYTF. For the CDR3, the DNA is TGTGCCAGCAGCCAGGAGGGCAGGGACTATGGCTACACCTTC.